This entry is about one T cell receptor (beta chain). The antigen remains unidentified. In germline, CDR1 is SGHTA, CDR2 FQGNSA. V shed 5 bases, J shed 4 bases, and the junction held 7 bases outside the gene matches. CDR3 length equals 15 residues. The entry originates in a study of shared clonotypes between healthy human individuals. On the study more broadly: Three plates each covered CD4 naive and memory; CD8 naive two, CD8 memory one.

Study-wide points: Among donors, clonotype sharing was expected to be affected by sequencing depth.

The naive CD8 subset, CD45RO-negative cells positively selected for CCR7, excluded terminally differentiated effector memory CD45RA+ cells. In replicate PCRs of sorted subsets, roughly 200 ng DNA, roughly 31,000 T cell genomes, was used. The assay was immunoSEQ multiplex PCR, and TCRdb's table has in-frame clones only and misses some. The profile shows over 750,000 clones, approximately 97% of them singletons. The source material was naive CD8+ T cells sorted from blood. This rearrangement joins TRBV7-2 to TRBJ1-5; 8 nucleotides match TRBD1. The receptor's source is a man aged 25-45 years in good health. CDR3 nucleotide sequence: TGTGCCAGCAGCGCCTCCCGACAGGGGAATCAGCCCCAGCATTTT. Its protein is CASSASRQGNQPQHF.